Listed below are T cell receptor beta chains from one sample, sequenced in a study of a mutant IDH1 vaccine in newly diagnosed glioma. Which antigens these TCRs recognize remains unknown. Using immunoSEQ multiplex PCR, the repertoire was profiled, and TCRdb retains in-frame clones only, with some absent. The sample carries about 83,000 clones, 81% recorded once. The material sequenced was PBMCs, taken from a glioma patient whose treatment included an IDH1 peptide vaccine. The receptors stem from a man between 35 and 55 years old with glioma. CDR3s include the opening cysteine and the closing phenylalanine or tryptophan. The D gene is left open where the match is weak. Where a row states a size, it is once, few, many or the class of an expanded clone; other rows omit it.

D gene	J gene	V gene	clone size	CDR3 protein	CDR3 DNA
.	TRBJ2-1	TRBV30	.	CAWSDVYNEQFF	TGTGCCTGGAGTGACGTCTACAATGAGCAGTTCTTC
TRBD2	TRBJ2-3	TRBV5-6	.	CASSLSGGGTDTQYF	TGTGCCAGCAGCCTATCCGGGGGGGGCACAGATACGCAGTATTTT
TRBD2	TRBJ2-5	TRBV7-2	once	CASSSELGTSQQETQYF	TGTGCCAGCAGCTCTGAACTAGGGACTAGCCAACAAGAGACCCAGTACTTC
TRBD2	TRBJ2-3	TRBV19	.	CASTNLAGVTDTQYF	TGTGCCAGTACCAATTTAGCGGGAGTCACAGATACGCAGTATTTT
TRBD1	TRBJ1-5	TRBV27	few	CASSLSGTGNQPQHF	TGTGCCAGCAGTTTATCGGGGACAGGTAATCAGCCCCAGCATTTT
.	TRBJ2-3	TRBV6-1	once	CASSETRPEDTQYF	TGTGCCAGCAGTGAAACCCGACCAGAAGATACGCAGTATTTT
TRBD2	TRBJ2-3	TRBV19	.	CASTGRGDTQYF	TGTGCCAGTACCGGGCGGGGGGATACGCAGTATTTT
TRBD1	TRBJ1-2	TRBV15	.	CATSRDSLDRAGGYTF	TGTGCCACCAGCAGAGATTCCCTAGACAGGGCGGGAGGCTACACCTTC
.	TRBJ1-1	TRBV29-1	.	CSVEGPGMGAFF	TGCAGCGTTGAAGGGCCGGGTATGGGGGCTTTCTTT
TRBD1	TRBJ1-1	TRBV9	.	CASSPRDRGWTRTEAFF	TGTGCCAGCAGCCCACGGGACAGGGGCTGGACGAGAACTGAAGCTTTCTTT
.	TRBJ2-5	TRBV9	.	CASSSREGQGELNWRGHQETQYF	TGTGCCAGCAGCTCCCGGGAGGGACAGGGCGAGCTCAACTGGCGGGGCCACCAAGAGACCCAGTACTTC
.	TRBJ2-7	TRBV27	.	CATTAYTGHYEQYF	TGTGCCACCACGGCCTACACTGGTCACTACGAGCAGTACTTC
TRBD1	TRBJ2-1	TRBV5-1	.	CASSSGTGANEQFF	TGCGCCAGCAGCTCCGGGACAGGGGCCAATGAGCAGTTCTTC
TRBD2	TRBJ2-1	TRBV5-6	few	CASSLVRLAGQNEQFF	TGTGCCAGCAGCTTAGTTAGACTAGCGGGACAAAATGAGCAGTTCTTC
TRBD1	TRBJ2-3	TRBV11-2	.	CASSTGQGSSDTQYF	TGTGCCAGCAGCACGGGACAGGGGAGTTCAGATACGCAGTATTTT
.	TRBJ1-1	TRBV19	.	CASSIRGPNTEAFF	TGTGCCAGTAGTATTAGGGGACCGAACACTGAAGCTTTCTTT
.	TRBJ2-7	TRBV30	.	CAWSVNRWREQYF	TGTGCCTGGAGTGTAAACAGGTGGAGGGAGCAGTACTTC
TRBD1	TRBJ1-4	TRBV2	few	CASTRDRVGTNEKLFF	TGTGCCAGCACCCGGGACAGGGTCGGGACTAATGAAAAACTGTTTTTT
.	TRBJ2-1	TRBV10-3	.	CAISESNNEQFF	TGTGCCATCAGTGAGTCGAACAATGAGCAGTTCTTC
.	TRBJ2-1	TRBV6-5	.	CASSYSRGFSNEQFF	TGTGCCAGCAGTTACTCCCGGGGGTTCTCTAATGAGCAGTTCTTC
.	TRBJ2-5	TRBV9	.	CASSVGQGKETQYF	TGTGCCAGCAGCGTAGGGCAGGGGAAAGAGACCCAGTACTTC
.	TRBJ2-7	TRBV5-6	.	CASQLTMGAQSGEQYF	TGTGCCAGCCAACTGACGATGGGGGCCCAGAGCGGGGAGCAGTACTTC
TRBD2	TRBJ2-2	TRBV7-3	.	CASSLASSGNTGELFF	TGTGCCAGCAGCTTAGCGTCTAGCGGAAACACCGGGGAGCTGTTTTTT
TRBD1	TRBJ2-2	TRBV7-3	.	CASRPDRANTGELFF	TGTGCCAGCAGGCCGGACAGGGCGAACACCGGGGAGCTGTTTTTT
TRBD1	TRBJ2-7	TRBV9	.	CASSVGLRGTGASYEQYF	TGTGCCAGCAGCGTAGGGTTAAGGGGGACAGGAGCCTCCTACGAGCAGTACTTC
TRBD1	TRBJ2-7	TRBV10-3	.	CAISKAGTGGYEQYF	TGTGCCATCAGTAAAGCCGGGACAGGGGGCTACGAGCAGTACTTC
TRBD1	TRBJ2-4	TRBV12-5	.	CASGSTRDRLAKNIQYF	TGTGCTAGTGGTTCAACCCGGGACAGACTAGCCAAAAACATTCAGTACTTC
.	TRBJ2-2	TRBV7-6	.	CASSPVWAGTGELFF	TGTGCCAGCAGCCCAGTCTGGGCCGGGACCGGGGAGCTGTTTTTT
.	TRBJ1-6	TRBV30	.	CAWIGGAVSPLHF	TGTGCCTGGATCGGCGGGGCGGTTTCACCCCTCCACTTT
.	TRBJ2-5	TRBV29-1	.	CSVEGLGVFQETQYF	TGCAGCGTTGAAGGGCTGGGAGTGTTTCAAGAGACCCAGTACTTC
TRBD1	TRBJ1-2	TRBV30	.	CAWAGPGQGHSFYGYTF	TGTGCCTGGGCAGGACCGGGACAGGGCCATTCCTTCTATGGCTACACCTTC
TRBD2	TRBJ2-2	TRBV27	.	CASSLGRGGHDTGELFF	TGTGCCAGCAGTTTAGGTCGGGGGGGGCACGACACCGGGGAGCTGTTTTTT
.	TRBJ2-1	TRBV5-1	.	CASSPGVPEGNEQFF	TGCGCCAGCAGCCCGGGGGTCCCCGAGGGCAATGAGCAGTTCTTC
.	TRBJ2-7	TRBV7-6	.	CASSPRARYTSEQYF	TGTGCCAGCAGCCCAAGGGCAAGGTACACAAGCGAGCAGTACTTC
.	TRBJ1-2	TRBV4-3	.	CASSQDGQNYGYTF	TGCGCCAGCAGCCAAGATGGACAGAACTATGGCTACACCTTC
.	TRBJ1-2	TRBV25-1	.	CASSRIQGFEGYTF	TGTGCCAGCAGTCGGATTCAGGGTTTTGAGGGCTACACCTTC
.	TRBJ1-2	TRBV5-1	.	CASSLAGLGYGYTF	TGCGCCAGCAGCTTGGCAGGGCTTGGGTATGGCTACACCTTC
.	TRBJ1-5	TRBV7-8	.	CASSQQGGNQPQHF	TGTGCCAGCAGCCAACAGGGCGGCAATCAGCCCCAGCATTTT
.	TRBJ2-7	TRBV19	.	CASSIGTRGGQYF	TGTGCCAGTAGTATCGGGACTCGAGGCGGGCAGTACTTC
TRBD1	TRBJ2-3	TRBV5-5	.	CASSFTTGGRVDTQYF	TGTGCCAGCAGCTTTACTACAGGGGGCCGTGTAGATACGCAGTATTTT
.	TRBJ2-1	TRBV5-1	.	CASSAGLAYNEQFF	TGCGCCAGCAGCGCTGGACTGGCCTACAATGAGCAGTTCTTC
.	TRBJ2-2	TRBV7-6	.	CASSPRSGANTGELFF	TGTGCCAGCAGCCCTAGGTCCGGCGCGAACACCGGGGAGCTGTTTTTT